These T cell receptor beta chains were read from a single sample in a study of blood T cell repertoires in COVID-19. Sequenced by immunoSEQ multiplex PCR; TCRdb stores in-frame clones only, minus some. The sample holds about 190,000 clones, about 88% seen once. The sequenced sample was peripheral blood. The receptor set was obtained from a woman in her thirties or forties who had recovered from COVID-19. CDR3s include the opening cysteine and the closing phenylalanine or tryptophan. Each record gives: V gene, D gene, J gene, CDR3 length, clone size, CDR3 DNA, CDR3 protein. The D gene is left open where the match is weak. Clone size appears in some rows only: once, few, many, or a class for an expanded clone.

v_gene: TRBV7-2; d_gene: NA; j_gene: TRBJ1-4; len: 13; abundance: once; CDR3nt: TGTGCCAGCAGCCGAGTGAGGTCGGGAAAACTGTTTTTT; CDR3aa: CASSRVRSGKLFF
v_gene: TRBV5-4; d_gene: TRBD2; j_gene: TRBJ2-5; len: 15; abundance: NA; CDR3nt: TGTGCCAGCAGCTGGTGGACTAGCGGGAGGGAGACCCAGTACTTC; CDR3aa: CASSWWTSGRETQYF
v_gene: TRBV27; d_gene: TRBD2; j_gene: TRBJ2-1; len: 15; abundance: few; CDR3nt: TGTGCCAGCAGTAGGGGGGAAGCGGGAGCCCGAGAGCAGTTCTTC; CDR3aa: CASSRGEAGAREQFF
v_gene: TRBV7-9; d_gene: TRBD1; j_gene: TRBJ1-2; len: 16; abundance: NA; CDR3nt: TGTGCCAGCAGCCCCTTTGGACAGGGGGAGGTCAAAGGCTACACCTTC; CDR3aa: CASSPFGQGEVKGYTF
v_gene: TRBV18; d_gene: TRBD1; j_gene: TRBJ1-1; len: 13; abundance: NA; CDR3nt: TGTGCCAGCTCACAGACAGGGGACACTGAAGCTTTCTTT; CDR3aa: CASSQTGDTEAFF
v_gene: TRBV19; d_gene: NA; j_gene: TRBJ1-5; len: 14; abundance: NA; CDR3nt: TGTGCCAGTAGTAACCGTGCGGGCAATCAGCCCCAGCATTTT; CDR3aa: CASSNRAGNQPQHF
v_gene: TRBV28; d_gene: NA; j_gene: TRBJ2-3; len: 13; abundance: NA; CDR3nt: TGTGCCAGCAGTCTCGAGAGCACAGATACGCAGTATTTT; CDR3aa: CASSLESTDTQYF
v_gene: TRBV9; d_gene: NA; j_gene: TRBJ2-3; len: 15; abundance: NA; CDR3nt: TGTGCCAGCAGCGTCAGACGGGGTGGCACAGATACGCAGTATTTT; CDR3aa: CASSVRRGGTDTQYF
v_gene: TRBV6-1; d_gene: TRBD2; j_gene: TRBJ2-2; len: 17; abundance: NA; CDR3nt: TGTGCCAGCAGTGAAGTGGAGGTAGCGGGAGGGTCTAGGGAGCTGTTTTTT; CDR3aa: CASSEVEVAGGSRELFF
v_gene: TRBV4-1; d_gene: NA; j_gene: TRBJ2-1; len: 15; abundance: NA; CDR3nt: TGCGCCAGCAGCCATCAACAGGACCTGAACAATGAGCAGTTCTTC; CDR3aa: CASSHQQDLNNEQFF
v_gene: TRBV25-1; d_gene: NA; j_gene: TRBJ2-1; len: 16; abundance: NA; CDR3nt: TGTGCCAGCAGTGAATATAGGGGGACTATCTTCGATGAGCAGTTCTTC; CDR3aa: CASSEYRGTIFDEQFF
v_gene: TRBV15; d_gene: TRBD1; j_gene: TRBJ2-5; len: 16; abundance: NA; CDR3nt: TGTGCCACCAGCAGAGATGGAACAGGGGGTGCGGAGACCCAGTACTTC; CDR3aa: CATSRDGTGGAETQYF
v_gene: TRBV27; d_gene: TRBD1; j_gene: TRBJ1-1; len: 14; abundance: few; CDR3nt: TGTGCCAGCAGTTTAATGGGACAGGGAGCTGAAGCTTTCTTT; CDR3aa: CASSLMGQGAEAFF
v_gene: TRBV18; d_gene: TRBD1; j_gene: TRBJ1-1; len: 14; abundance: NA; CDR3nt: TGTGCCAGCTCACCCGGACAGGGAAGGACTGAAGCTTTCTTT; CDR3aa: CASSPGQGRTEAFF
v_gene: TRBV7-2; d_gene: TRBD2; j_gene: TRBJ2-7; len: 14; abundance: NA; CDR3nt: TGTGCCAGCAGCATGGGACTAAAATCCTACGAGCAGTACTTC; CDR3aa: CASSMGLKSYEQYF
v_gene: TRBV12-3/TRBV12-4; d_gene: NA; j_gene: TRBJ1-4; len: 13; abundance: NA; CDR3nt: TGTGCCAGCAGGACAGCGCCGAATGAAAAACTGTTTTTT; CDR3aa: CASRTAPNEKLFF